The 32 T cell receptor beta chains presented below share a single source sample, sequenced in a study of blood T cells in healthy people across ages. With a J-beta primer mix and a sample-barcoded 5' primer, a second PCR ran about 7 to 12 cycles. TCRdb passed the 5' RACE reads through MiXCR, listing each CDR3 protein once. The data contain hundreds of thousands of distinct CDR3 sequences, 21% of them singletons. Material: blood. The source of these receptors is a man between 65 and 80 years old in good health.

This clonotype has only a few counts. J is TRBJ1-4 and V is TRBV5-1; TRBD1 matches at 7 bases. Unmatched junction bases numbered 4, after V lost 0 bases and J lost 5 bases. CDR1 and CDR2 from the germline V gene are SGHRS and YFSETQ. The CDR3 is made up of 15 amino acids. CDR3 nucleotide sequence: TGCGCCAGCAGCTTGGGACAGGGAGAAAATGAAAAACTGTTTTTT. Its translation is CASSLGQGENEKLFF. The entire variable domain, with the rest obtained from reference TRBV5-1 and TRBJ1-4, is as follows: KAGVTQTPRYLIKTRGQQVTLSCSPISGHRSVSWYQQTPGQGLQFLFEYFSETQRNKGNFPGRFSGRQFSNSRSEMNVSTLELGDSALYLCASSLGQGENEKLFFGSGTQLSVL.

This clonotype occurred a few times. This chain links TRBV5-1 with TRBJ2-5; tentatively, D is TRBD2 (6 bases). Deletions cut 7 bases from V and 3 bases from J, with 16 bases between. Germline CDR1 reads SGHRS; CDR2 reads YFSETQ. The CDR3 consists of 14 residues. The CDR3 loop reads CASSGGRGKETQYF. The CDR3 nucleotides read TGCGCCAGCTCCGGGGGTCGGGGTAAAGAGACCCAGTACTTC.

The chain carries TRBV7-8 and TRBJ1-2; 11 nucleotides match TRBD1. Germline CDR1 reads SGHVS; CDR2 reads FQNEAQ. This CDR3 spans 17 amino acids. Unmatched junction bases numbered 5, after V lost 2 bases and J lost 0 bases. CDR3 region: CASSLTDRGPANYGYTF. As DNA, the CDR3 is TGTGCCAGCAGCTTAACGGACAGGGGGCCAGCTAACTATGGCTACACCTTC.

This chain links TRBV29-1 with TRBJ2-5; the D is unclear. V gave up 5 bases and J gave up 1 base, with 17 bases separating them. The CDR3 contains 15 residues. Germline-derived CDR1 and CDR2 are SQVTM and ANQGSEA. CDR3 sequence reads: CSVLRTLQFQETQYF. The CDR3 bases are TGCAGCGTTCTTAGGACCCTGCAATTCCAAGAGACCCAGTACTTC.

This clonotype was picked up a small number of times. The junction shows a germline mismatch at one end, possibly a read error. This chain joins TRBV6-1 and TRBJ2-7; D perhaps matches TRBD1 (6 bases). Germline V CDR1 and CDR2: MNHNS, SASEGT. This CDR3 has 15 residues. In nucleotides, the CDR3 is TGTGCCAGCACCTATACTAGACAGGCGCACTACGGGCAGTACTTC. Amino acid sequence: CASTYTRQAHYGQYF.

This clonotype was seen a handful of times. The rearrangement links TRBV7-9 to TRBJ1-4; D not certain. The CDR3 totals 14 residues. The V end was cut by 8 bases, the J end by 8 bases, with 18 bases between. CDR1 and CDR2 (germline): SEHNR, FQNEAQ (reference sequence). The CDR3 nucleotides read TGTGCCAGCCAGGAGCGGCCCCAAGACGAAAAACTGTTTTTT. It translates to CASQERPQDEKLFF.

Many counts were recorded for this clonotype. The chain has TRBV7-2 and TRBJ2-7, with unresolved D. V lost 1 base, J lost 6 bases, and 7 bases lay in between. The CDR3 totals 12 residues. The germline V gene encodes CDR1 SGHTA and CDR2 FQGNSA. The CDR3 sequence: CASSLGVGEQYF. CDR3 nucleotides: TGTGCCAGCAGCTTAGGGGTCGGCGAGCAGTACTTC.

This clonotype was counted many times. This chain uses TRBV19 with TRBJ1-4, with D uncertain. Trimming took 5 bases from V and 8 from J, leaving 12 bases between them. This CDR3 has 13 residues. Germline CDR1 and CDR2: LNHDA and SQIVND (reference sequence). The CDR3 here is CASSPRREEKLFF. CDR3 sequence (DNA): TGTGCCAGTAGTCCTCGGAGAGAAGAAAAACTGTTTTTT.

V and J are TRBV25-1 and TRBJ2-5; D is ambiguous. Trimming pared 2 bases from V and 5 bases from J, leaving 9 bases between. This CDR3 has 13 amino acids. Germline V gene data show CDR1 as MGHDK and CDR2 as SYGVNS. The CDR3 DNA sequence: TGTGCCAGCAGTGAAAATGGAATGGAGACCCAGTACTTC. Encoded protein: CASSENGMETQYF.

This clonotype was seen only a few times. At one end, the junction sequence differs from germline, possibly due to a read error. As DNA, the CDR3 is TGTACCAGCAGTTTAACCGGGACTAGCGGATACGAGCAGTACTTC. This translates into CTSSLTGTSGYEQYF. V is TRBV27 and J is TRBJ2-1, with 11 bases lining up with TRBD2. The end of the DNA aligns better with TRBJ2-7, so the J call may be wrong. The CDR3 has 15 residues. Germline V gene data show CDR1 as MNHEY and CDR2 as SMNVEV (reference sequence).

This CDR3 reads CSASGNSYEQYF. The DNA for the CDR3 is TGCAGTGCTAGTGGCAACTCCTACGAGCAGTACTTC. This chain uses TRBV20-1 with TRBJ2-7; unclear D gene. This CDR3 is 12 amino acids long. The V gene lost 3 bases and the J gene lost 0 bases, with 6 bases spanning the gap. CDR1 and CDR2 from the germline V gene are DFQATT and SNEGSKA (reference sequence).

This clonotype was seen only a few times. Likely a read error: the CDR3 ends without its conserved phenylalanine or tryptophan. The gene calls are TRBV28 and TRBJ1-2, with D possibly TRBD1 on 6 matching bases. This CDR3 has 14 residues. Deletions cut 7 bases from V and 2 bases from J, with 14 bases between. Germline assignment: CDR1 MDHEN and CDR2 SYDVKM. CDR3 protein: CASTGRTENYGYTL. The CDR3 DNA is TGTGCCAGCACCGGGAGGACAGAGAACTATGGCTACACCCTC.

The table lists this clonotype with a count of one. The rearrangement uses TRBV20-1 and TRBJ2-3; 7 bases map to TRBD1. Trimming at V came to 7 bases and at J to 0 bases, leaving 1 base not matched to a gene. The CDR3 sequence is 12 residues long. CDR1 is DFQATT, CDR2 SNEGSKA, per germline (reference sequence). The CDR3 bases are TGCAGTGAGGACAGGAGCACAGATACGCAGTATTTT. It codes for CSEDRSTDTQYF.

This rearrangement joins TRBV5-1 to TRBJ1-2; D is ambiguous. This CDR3 comprises 14 residues. Germline V gene lookup returns CDR1 SGHRS and CDR2 YFSETQ. The germline V and J ends were trimmed by 0 bases and 2 bases, with 8 bases remaining between them. The CDR3 DNA reads as TGCGCCAGCAGCTTGGAGCTGGGCAACTATGGCTACACCTTC. As protein: CASSLELGNYGYTF. Looking up the rest from reference TRBV5-1 and TRBJ1-2 gives the full variable domain: KAGVTQTPRYLIKTRGQQVTLSCSPISGHRSVSWYQQTPGQGLQFLFEYFSETQRNKGNFPGRFSGRQFSNSRSEMNVSTLELGDSALYLCASSLELGNYGYTFGSGTRLTVV.

There are a few counts of this clonotype. The chain carries TRBV29-1 and TRBJ2-5, with a weak D call TRBD1 (5 bases). The better agreement between TRBJ2-1 and the DNA end casts doubt on the J call. In germline, CDR1 is SQVTM, CDR2 ANQGSEA. The CDR3 contains 14 residues. CDR3 DNA sequence: TGCAGCGTTGAAGTGAAGAGACAGCCGAATGAGCAGTTCTTC. It yields the protein CSVEVKRQPNEQFF.

With respect to this clonotype: A much larger clone sits a single nucleotide away, making a read error possible. The chain uses TRBV20-1 and TRBJ2-1; 10 bases line up with TRBD2. CDR3 length equals 13 residues. Germline CDR1 and CDR2: DFQATT and SNEGSKA (reference sequence). The CDR3 loop is CSKAGGPHNEQLF. DNA of the CDR3: TGCAGTAAAGCGGGAGGGCCCCACAATGAGCAGCTCTTC.

The CDR3 region is CASSTRTRLHEQYF. CDR3 DNA sequence: TGTGCCAGCAGTACCCGGACTAGATTGCACGAGCAGTACTTC. This sequence joins TRBV6-5 and TRBJ2-5; 7 nucleotides align to TRBD2. The better agreement between TRBJ2-7 and the DNA end casts doubt on the J call. This CDR3 is 14 amino acids long. The V gene's germline CDR1 is MNHEY and CDR2 SVGAGI.

The chain uses TRBV11-2 and TRBJ2-6; D is unresolved. The CDR3 has 15 residues. Germline CDR1 SGHAT, CDR2 FQNNGV. V lost 0 bases and J 8 bases, leaving 11 bases between the germline ends. The CDR3 loop is CASSLDYGGSNVLTF. The DNA for the CDR3 is TGTGCCAGCAGCTTAGACTACGGTGGCTCCAACGTCCTGACTTTC.

This clonotype was seen a handful of times. The rearrangement links TRBV12-3 or TRBV12-4 to TRBJ2-5; no reliable D call. The J call is uncertain, as TRBJ2-1 better fits the DNA end. The CDR3 spans 13 residues. CDR3 DNA: TGTGCCAGCAGCCGAACGACGGGTAATGAGCAGTTCTTC. Protein sequence: CASSRTTGNEQFF.

This clonotype was seen only a few times. This chain connects TRBV4-3 to TRBJ2-5, with 7 bases lining up with TRBD1. Germline V gene sequence: CDR1 LGHNA, CDR2 YSLEER. The V and J ends lost 1 base and 4 bases, in that order; junction bases with no gene match: 6. This CDR3 is 15 amino acids long. CDR3 sequence (DNA): TGCGCCAGCAGCCAAGTCAGGGGGACGGGAGAGACCCAGTACTTC. This translates into CASSQVRGTGETQYF.

This clonotype was seen a few times. The J gene is TRBJ2-6, the V gene TRBV14, with no clear D. This CDR3 has 15 amino acids. Germline V CDR1 and CDR2: SGHDN, FVKESK. Trimming removed 3 bases at V and 4 bases at J, with 10 bases between. The CDR3 nucleotides are TGTGCCAGCAGCCACTTACTGTCCGGGGCCAACGTCCTGACTTTC. As protein: CASSHLLSGANVLTF.

The V gene is TRBV14, the J gene TRBJ2-5, with 8 bases lining up with TRBD2. The J call may be wrong; the DNA end is better matched by TRBJ2-7. The CDR3 runs to 14 residues. The germline CDR1 and CDR2 sequences are SGHDN and FVKESK. The CDR3 coding sequence is TGTGCCAGCAGCCTCGCGGGGGGAACGGTCGAGCAGTACTTC. Translation: CASSLAGGTVEQYF.

This clonotype was seen a handful of times. The chain recombines TRBV7-9 with TRBJ1-6; D is perhaps TRBD1 (5 bases). V was pared by 5 bases and J by 8 bases, with 19 bases between. Germline-derived CDR1 and CDR2 are SEHNR and FQNEAQ (reference sequence). The CDR3 sequence is 16 residues long. CDR3 DNA sequence: TGTGCCAGCAGCCCCGTCGGGGTAGGGGTGGATTCACCCCTCCACTTT. It encodes CASSPVGVGVDSPLHF.

This clonotype has at least ten counts. This chain links TRBV28 with TRBJ2-1; possibly TRBD2 for D (6 bases). The V gene's germline CDR1 is MDHEN and CDR2 SYDVKM. This CDR3 has 11 amino acids. V lost 6 bases and J lost 13, with 13 bases in between. CDR3 sequence reads: CASSDRDSQFF. CDR3 nucleotides: TGTGCCAGCAGCGACCGGGACTCCCAGTTCTTC.

CDR3 nucleotide sequence: TGTGCCAGCAGTGTCGGACAGGGGAGTCGGACCGGGGAGCTGTTTTTT. This encodes CASSVGQGSRTGELFF. The genes are TRBV2 and TRBJ2-2; 9 positions agree with TRBD1. This CDR3 has 16 residues. V was pared by 4 bases and J by 5 bases, with 8 bases of the junction left unmatched. The germline gives CDR1 SNHLY, CDR2 FYNNEI.

A few counts support this clonotype. The CDR3 spells CASSLNTKDEQYF. The CDR3 coding sequence is TGCGCCAGCAGCTTAAATACAAAAGACGAGCAGTACTTC. This rearrangement joins TRBV5-1 to TRBJ2-7; no reliable D call. V lost 2 bases to trimming and J lost 5 bases, with 11 bases between them. The CDR3 runs 13 residues. CDR1 is SGHRS and CDR2 is YFSETQ in the germline V gene.

The sample holds a few counts of this clonotype. This chain links TRBV3-1 with TRBJ1-4; 8 bases agree with TRBD1. V was clipped by 5 bases and J by 7 bases; unmatched bases: 9. This CDR3 is 15 amino acids long. From germline, CDR1 is LGHDT and CDR2 YNNKEL (reference sequence). The CDR3, as DNA: TGTGCCAGCAGCAGCGCAGGGGGCTTTTTTGAAAAACTGTTTTTT. As protein: CASSSAGGFFEKLFF.

The chain joins TRBV7-2 to TRBJ2-1; TRBD2 agrees at 10 bases. The CDR3 length is 17 residues. V trimming: 2 bases; J trimming: 4 bases; junction bases outside the gene matches: 8. Per germline, CDR1 SGHTA and CDR2 FQGNSA. DNA for the CDR3: TGTGCCAGCAGCTTATCCACGGGACTAGCGCCTTACAATGAGCAGTTCTTC. Residues: CASSLSTGLAPYNEQFF.

This sequence joins TRBV19 and TRBJ1-2, with unresolved D. CDR3 size: 13 residues. V gave up 2 bases and J gave up 6 bases, with 10 bases separating them. The germline CDR1 and CDR2 sequences are LNHDA and SQIVND (reference sequence). In DNA form, the CDR3 reads TGTGCCAGTAGTATACGTCGTTTAAATGGCTACACCTTC. It encodes CASSIRRLNGYTF.

There are a few counts of this clonotype. The chain has TRBV19 and TRBJ2-1; D possibly corresponds to TRBD1 (5 bases). CDR3 length: 15 residues. CDR1 is LNHDA, CDR2 SQIVND, per germline (reference sequence). V lost 4 bases to trimming and J lost 0 bases, with 10 bases between them. CDR3 DNA sequence: TGTGCCAGTAGTACGACAGCGAGCTCCTACAATGAGCAGTTCTTC. Translation: CASSTTASSYNEQFF. The full variable domain, rest sourced from reference TRBV19 and TRBJ2-1, is DGGITQSPKYLFRKEGQNVTLSCEQNLNHDAMYWYRQDPGQGLRLIYYSQIVNDFQKGDIAEGYSVSREKKESFPLTVTSAQKNPTAFYLCASSTTASSYNEQFFGPGTRLTVL.

Only a few counts were recorded for this clonotype. CDR3 loop: CASSGRGAVLQTQYF. CDR3 nucleotide sequence: TGTGCCAGCAGTGGTAGGGGAGCGGTCCTGCAGACCCAGTACTTC. The chain joins TRBV7-9 to TRBJ2-5, with D perhaps matching TRBD1 or TRBD2 (5 bases each). With 6 bases removed from V and 6 bases from J, the gap between germline ends came to 20 bases. CDR3 length: 15 residues. Looked up from germline, CDR1 is SEHNR and CDR2 is FQNEAQ (reference sequence).

V usage is TRBV14 and J usage is TRBJ1-4; TRBD1 agrees at 7 bases. This CDR3 is 15 amino acids long. V lost 0 bases, J lost 6 bases, and 4 bases stayed unmatched. Germline CDR1 and CDR2: SGHDN and FVKESK. The CDR3 reads CASSQDVGGHEKLFF. In DNA, the CDR3 is TGTGCCAGCAGCCAAGATGTAGGGGGCCATGAAAAACTGTTTTTT.